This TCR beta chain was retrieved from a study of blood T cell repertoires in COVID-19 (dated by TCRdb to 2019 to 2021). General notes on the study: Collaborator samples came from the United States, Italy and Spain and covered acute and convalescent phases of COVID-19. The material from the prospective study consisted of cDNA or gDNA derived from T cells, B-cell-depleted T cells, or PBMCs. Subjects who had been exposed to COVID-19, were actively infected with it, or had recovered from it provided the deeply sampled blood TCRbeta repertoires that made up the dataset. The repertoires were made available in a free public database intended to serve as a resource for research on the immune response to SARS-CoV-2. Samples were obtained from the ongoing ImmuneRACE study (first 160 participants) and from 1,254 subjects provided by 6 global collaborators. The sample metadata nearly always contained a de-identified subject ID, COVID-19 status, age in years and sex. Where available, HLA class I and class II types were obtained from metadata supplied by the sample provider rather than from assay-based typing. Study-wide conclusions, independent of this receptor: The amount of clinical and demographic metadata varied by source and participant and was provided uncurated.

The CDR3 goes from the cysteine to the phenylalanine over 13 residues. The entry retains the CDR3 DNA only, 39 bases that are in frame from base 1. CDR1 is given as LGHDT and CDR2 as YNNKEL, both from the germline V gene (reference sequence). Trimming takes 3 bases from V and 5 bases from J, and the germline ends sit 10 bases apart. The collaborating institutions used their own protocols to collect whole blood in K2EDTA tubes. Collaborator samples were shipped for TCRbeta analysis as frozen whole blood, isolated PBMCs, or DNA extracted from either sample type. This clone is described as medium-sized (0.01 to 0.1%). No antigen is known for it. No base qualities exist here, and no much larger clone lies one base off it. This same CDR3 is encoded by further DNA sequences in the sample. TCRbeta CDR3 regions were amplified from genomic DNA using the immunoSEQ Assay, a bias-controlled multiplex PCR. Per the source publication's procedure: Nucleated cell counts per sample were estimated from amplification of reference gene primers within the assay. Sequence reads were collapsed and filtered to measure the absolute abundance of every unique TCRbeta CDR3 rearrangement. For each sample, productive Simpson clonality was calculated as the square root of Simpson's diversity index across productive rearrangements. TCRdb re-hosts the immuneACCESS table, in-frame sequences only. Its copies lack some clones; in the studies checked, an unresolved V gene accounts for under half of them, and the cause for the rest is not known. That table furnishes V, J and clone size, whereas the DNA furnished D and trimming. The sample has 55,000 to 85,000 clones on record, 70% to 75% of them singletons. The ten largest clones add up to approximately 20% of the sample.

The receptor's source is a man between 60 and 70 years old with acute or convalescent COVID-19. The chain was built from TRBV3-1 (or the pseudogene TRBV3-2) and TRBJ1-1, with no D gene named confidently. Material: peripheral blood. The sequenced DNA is TGTGCCAGCAGCCACTTGTCCGGGACTGAAGCTTTCTTT. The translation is CASSHLSGTEAFF.